This TCR beta chain was captured by sequencing in a study of blood T cell repertoires in COVID-19. Authors' processing steps: Reference gene primer amplification gave nucleated cell count estimates. Using immunoSEQ multiplex PCR, the repertoire was profiled, and TCRdb retains in-frame clones only, with some absent. D and trimming were read from the DNA, whereas the V and J calls and clone size are those reported in that table. The table has over 130,000 clones, about 80% seen once; the top ten hold more than 3%. This clone came up a few times. Germline-derived CDR1 and CDR2 are SQVTM and ANQGSEA. This CDR3 has 16 amino acids. After removal of 6 bases from V and 3 bases from J, the junction contained 13 bases not matched to a gene.

The chain employs TRBV29-1 and TRBJ2-1; 8 bases are a match to TRBD2. The source of this sequence is a man aged 50-59 years in a cohort exposed to, infected with or recovered from COVID-19 (not recorded which). The sequencing sample was made of PBMCs or T cells enriched from blood (not recorded which). CDR3 amino acids: CSVDRFDSGNYNEQFF. Written as DNA, the CDR3 is TGCAGCGTCGACCGATTTGATAGCGGGAACTACAATGAGCAGTTCTTC.